Each of the 27 T cell receptor beta chains below was sequenced from the same sample in a study of control samples from healthy donors and cancer patients. Method: immunoSEQ multiplex PCR; TCRdb's copy keeps in-frame clones and lacks some. This sample carries under 65,000 clones, 90% of them seen once, and the ten largest clones take 1% to 1.5%. Sequences were obtained from PBMCs. The receptors come from a woman between 50 and 59 years old with colorectal cancer.

This sequence joins TRBV28 and TRBJ1-1; D gene unclear. The CDR3 extends over 15 amino acids. Germline lookup yields CDR1 MDHEN and CDR2 SYDVKM. Trimming removed 2 bases at V and 4 bases at J, with 14 bases between. In DNA form, the CDR3 reads TGTGCCAGCAGTTTAGTCGGGTCCCTGGGCACTGAAGCTTTCTTT. Translation gives CASSLVGSLGTEAFF. Based on the CDR3 plus reference TRBV28 and TRBJ1-1, the full variable domain is DVKVTQSSRYLVKRTGEKVFLECVQDMDHENMFWYRQDPGLGLRLIYFSYDVKMKEKGDIPEGYSVSREKKERFSLILESASTNQTSMYLCASSLVGSLGTEAFFGQGTRLTVV.

This chain uses TRBV30 with TRBJ1-4; D remains ambiguous. Germline assignment: CDR1 GTSNPN and CDR2 SVGIG (reference sequence). The ends were cut back, 2 bases at V and 0 bases at J, with 7 bases in the middle. The CDR3 has 14 residues. CDR3 DNA: TGTGCCTGGAGTAGAACCTCAACTAATGAAAAACTGTTTTTT. This translates into CAWSRTSTNEKLFF.

This clone was detected once. The chain joins TRBV9 to TRBJ1-1; D remains unclear. The CDR3 has 14 residues. The V end was cut by 4 bases, the J end by 4 bases, with 14 bases between. Germline V gene lookup returns CDR1 SGDLS and CDR2 YYNGEE. The CDR3 reads CASSPLLRSTEAFF. The CDR3 nucleotides are TGTGCCAGCAGCCCCCTACTGAGGAGCACTGAAGCTTTCTTT.

The V and J genes are TRBV5-8 and TRBJ1-2, with D uncertain. Trimming left V 3 bases short and J 4 bases short, with 10 bases between. CDR1 is SGHTS and CDR2 is YDEGEE in the germline V gene. The CDR3 sequence is 13 residues long. CDR3 nucleotide sequence: TGTGCCAGCAGCTCCGGACGGGTCTATGGCTACACCTTC. Its translation: CASSSGRVYGYTF.

J is TRBJ2-1 and V is TRBV4-2; 10 bases line up with TRBD2. This CDR3 has 17 residues. V was clipped by 0 bases and J by 14 bases; unmatched bases: 16. Germline CDR1 reads LGHNA; CDR2 reads YNFKEQ. As DNA, the CDR3 is TGTGCCAGCAGCCAAGAGTCTGGGCTAGCGGGGGCCGAGGGAAAGTTCTTC. It yields the protein CASSQESGLAGAEGKFF.

The V gene is TRBV9, the J gene TRBJ1-2; TRBD1 is a possible D gene (5 bases). The CDR3 consists of 15 residues. Germline-derived CDR1 and CDR2 are SGDLS and YYNGEE. With 6 bases removed from V and 13 bases from J, the gap between germline ends came to 28 bases. The CDR3 spells CASTPEGTEPSYGTF. The DNA for the CDR3 is TGTGCCAGCACCCCCGAAGGGACCGAGCCTTCCTACGGCACCTTC.

V and J are TRBV7-8 and TRBJ2-1, with D unresolved. Germline values: CDR1 SGHVS, CDR2 FQNEAQ. V gave up 10 bases and J gave up 4 bases, with 11 bases separating them. This CDR3 spans 12 amino acids. CDR3 protein: CATSGQYNEQFF. In DNA, the CDR3 is TGTGCCACTTCCGGCCAATACAATGAGCAGTTCTTC.

The chain employs TRBV2 and TRBJ2-1; maybe TRBD1 (5 bases). This CDR3 region has 13 residues. Trimming stripped 8 bases from V and 5 bases from J, with 13 bases between. Germline lookup yields CDR1 SNHLY and CDR2 FYNNEI. The CDR3 sequence is CASGRTLDNEQFF. CDR3 coding DNA: TGTGCCAGCGGGCGGACACTTGACAATGAGCAGTTCTTC.

This chain joins TRBV18 and TRBJ2-4, with D possibly TRBD2 on 6 matching bases. Germline CDR1 reads KGHSH; CDR2 reads LQKENI. The CDR3 covers 16 residues. Trimming removed 6 bases from V and 3 bases from J, with 18 bases in between. CDR3 in amino acids: CASSPGQGLVKNIQYF. CDR3 coding DNA: TGTGCCAGCTCCCCAGGGCAGGGACTCGTCAAAAACATTCAGTACTTC.

This clone came up once. The chain recombines TRBV5-4 with TRBJ1-3; D may be TRBD1 (5 bases). Germline CDR1 reads SGHNT; CDR2 reads YYREEE (reference sequence). The V end was cut by 4 bases, the J end by 0 bases, with 11 bases between. The CDR3 totals 15 residues. CDR3: CASSRDAGSGNTIYF. The CDR3 DNA follows: TGTGCCAGCAGCCGGGACGCAGGCTCTGGAAACACCATATATTTT.

V usage is TRBV10-3 and J usage is TRBJ2-1; no definite D call. The CDR3 contains 16 residues. Germline lookup yields CDR1 ENHRY and CDR2 SYGVKD. V shed 3 bases and J shed 1 base, with 13 bases lying between them. The CDR3 DNA sequence: TGTGCCATCAGTGATACAGCTAGGAGTTCCTACAATGAGCAGTTCTTC. It is translated as CAISDTARSSYNEQFF.

CDR3 in amino acids: CASSPDALGELFF. CDR3 DNA sequence: TGTGCCAGCAGCCCAGACGCACTCGGGGAGCTGTTTTTT. The chain uses TRBV6-2 or TRBV6-3 and TRBJ2-2; D is unclear. Germline loops: CDR1 MNHEY, CDR2 SVGEGT. V was shortened by 6 bases and J by 7 bases, with 12 bases between the two germline ends. CDR3 length: 13 residues.

The genes are TRBV12-5 and TRBJ2-5; D is unresolved. The CDR3 is made up of 16 amino acids. V dropped 0 bases and J dropped 2 bases, with 13 bases sitting between them. Looked up from germline, CDR1 is LGHNT and CDR2 is FRNRAP. The CDR3 nucleotides read TGTGCTAGTGGTTTGGTAGGGCTAGTAAGGCAAGAGACCCAGTACTTC. Its protein is CASGLVGLVRQETQYF.

The gene calls are TRBV7-8 and TRBJ1-4; TRBD1 matches 9 bases. V gave up 5 bases and J gave up 8 bases; unmatched junction bases: 3. The CDR3 covers 13 residues. The V gene's germline CDR1 is SGHVS and CDR2 FQNEAQ. The CDR3, as DNA: TGTGCCAGCAGCCCTACAGGGGGCGAAAAACTGTTTTTT. It specifies CASSPTGGEKLFF.

This chain joins TRBV5-6 and TRBJ1-2; D not certain. CDR1 and CDR2 (germline): SGHDT, YYEEEE. Between the trimmed V and J ends, which lost 1 base and 4 bases, there was a span of 20 bases. There are 17 residues in the CDR3. CDR3 protein: CASSLSIGRRWVYGYTF. DNA of the CDR3: TGTGCCAGCAGCTTGTCCATTGGACGGCGATGGGTCTATGGCTACACCTTC.

This chain uses TRBV10-3 with TRBJ2-7, with unresolved D. The CDR3 loop spans 16 amino acids. Trimming stripped 2 bases from V and 3 bases from J, with 17 bases between. CDR1 is ENHRY, CDR2 SYGVKD, per germline. This CDR3 reads CAISELLLGRSYEQYF. DNA for the CDR3: TGTGCCATCAGTGAGCTCCTGCTGGGCCGCAGCTACGAGCAGTACTTC.

The chain couples TRBV5-6 to TRBJ1-2; D is unclear. CDR1 and CDR2 (germline): SGHDT, YYEEEE. CDR3 length equals 14 residues. The V end was cut by 4 bases, the J end by 5 bases, with 15 bases between. CDR3 in amino acids: CASSQRGGEYGYTF. The DNA of the CDR3 is TGTGCCAGCAGCCAACGGGGTGGGGAATATGGCTACACCTTC.

The rearrangement joins TRBV27 to TRBJ1-2; tentatively, D is TRBD1 (6 bases). V lost 5 bases and J 5 bases, leaving 15 bases between the germline ends. There are 14 residues in the CDR3. Germline CDR1 reads MNHEY; CDR2 reads SMNVEV (reference sequence). DNA of the CDR3: TGTGCCAGCAGTCCCCCCGGGGGCTGGTATGGCTACACCTTC. This gives the protein CASSPPGGWYGYTF.

V and J are TRBV7-8 and TRBJ2-1; unclear D gene. From germline, CDR1 is SGHVS and CDR2 FQNEAQ. V was shortened by 5 bases and J by 0 bases, with 11 bases between the two germline ends. This CDR3 contains 15 residues. The CDR3, as DNA: TGTGCCAGCAGCCTGACGACACACTCCTACAATGAGCAGTTCTTC. Protein: CASSLTTHSYNEQFF.

This chain uses TRBV5-1 with TRBJ2-2, with unresolved D. CDR1 and CDR2 from the germline V gene are SGHRS and YFSETQ. V lost 2 bases to trimming and J lost 1 base, with 9 bases between them. CDR3 length: 15 residues. The chain's CDR3 is CASSFVDQNTGELFF. DNA for the CDR3: TGCGCCAGCAGCTTCGTGGACCAGAACACCGGGGAGCTGTTTTTT.

The V gene is TRBV7-8, the J gene TRBJ1-1; 7 bases match TRBD1. The CDR3 has 13 residues. Germline CDR1 SGHVS, CDR2 FQNEAQ. The V and J ends lost 5 bases and 4 bases, in that order; junction bases with no gene match: 4. This CDR3 is CASSQDRFTEAFF. The CDR3 DNA sequence: TGTGCCAGCAGCCAGGACAGGTTCACTGAAGCTTTCTTT.

V is TRBV10-3 and J is TRBJ1-1; 12 nucleotides line up with TRBD1. The V gene's germline CDR1 is ENHRY and CDR2 SYGVKD. Unmatched junction bases numbered 8, after V lost 2 bases and J lost 4 bases. The CDR3 covers 17 residues. The CDR3 here is CAISEGTGGTRSTEAFF. The CDR3 DNA reads TGTGCCATCAGTGAGGGGACAGGGGGCACTAGGAGCACTGAAGCTTTCTTT.

This chain links TRBV7-6 with TRBJ1-3; maybe TRBD1 (6 bases). The CDR3 totals 16 residues. Germline CDR1 reads SGHVS; CDR2 reads FNYEAQ. V was cut by 0 bases and J by 4 bases, with 13 bases left in between. CDR3 region: CASSLALQGIGNTIYF. In DNA, the CDR3 is TGTGCCAGCAGCTTAGCGCTACAGGGCATAGGAAACACCATATATTTT.

This sequence joins TRBV19 and TRBJ1-2; 10 nucleotides line up with TRBD1. V shed 3 bases, J shed 4 bases, and the junction held 8 bases outside the gene matches. Germline-derived CDR1 and CDR2 are LNHDA and SQIVND (reference sequence). CDR3 length: 16 residues. The chain's CDR3 is CASSMARQGASYGYTF. The CDR3 nucleotides read TGTGCCAGTAGTATGGCCCGACAGGGGGCCTCCTATGGCTACACCTTC.

The rearrangement links TRBV19 to TRBJ2-7; 8 bases match TRBD1. This CDR3 spans 15 amino acids. The J segment lost 2 bases and the V segment lost 9 bases, leaving 12 bases of the junction unmatched. Germline V lookup: CDR1 LNHDA, CDR2 SQIVND (reference sequence). The CDR3 sequence: CASQQQGASAYEQYF. The CDR3, as DNA: TGTGCCAGCCAGCAGCAGGGGGCTTCTGCCTACGAGCAGTACTTC. Filled out from reference TRBV19 and TRBJ2-7, the complete variable domain reads DGGITQSPKYLFRKEGQNVTLSCEQNLNHDAMYWYRQDPGQGLRLIYYSQIVNDFQKGDIAEGYSVSREKKESFPLTVTSAQKNPTAFYLCASQQQGASAYEQYFGPGTRLTVT.

The CDR3 here is CASQGGGGWSEAFF. Here the CDR3 DNA reads TGTGCCAGCCAAGGAGGCGGGGGCTGGAGTGAAGCTTTCTTT. The rearrangement joins TRBV2 to TRBJ1-1; D may be TRBD1 (6 bases). Trimming shortened V by 8 bases and J by 7 bases, and 20 bases separated the two germline ends. This CDR3 has 14 residues. Germline CDR1 SNHLY, CDR2 FYNNEI.

The chain couples TRBV11-2 to TRBJ2-5; possibly TRBD1 for D (5 bases). There are 16 residues in the CDR3. Germline CDR1 and CDR2: SGHAT and FQNNGV. The V end lost 4 bases, the J end lost 5 bases, and 20 bases lay between the germline ends. The DNA of the CDR3 is TGTGCCAGCAGCTCAGATCGAATAGTTGGGGCGGAGACCCAGTACTTC. Translation gives CASSSDRIVGAETQYF.